This T cell receptor (beta chain) was sequenced in a study of blood T cell repertoires in COVID-19 (TCRdb year 2020). Regarding the complete study: Collaborator samples came from the United States, Italy and Spain and covered acute and convalescent phases of COVID-19. Where HLA class I and class II types were available, the types were taken from metadata supplied by the sample provider, not from assay-based typing. Sample metadata almost always included a de-identified subject ID, COVID-19 status, age in years and sex. Samples were obtained from the ongoing ImmuneRACE study (first 160 participants) and from over a thousand subjects provided by 6 global collaborators. The material from the prospective study consisted of cDNA or gDNA derived from T cells, B-cell-depleted T cells, or PBMCs. The repertoires were made available in a free public database intended to serve as a resource for research on the immune response to SARS-CoV-2. Deeply sampled blood TCRbeta repertoires from subjects exposed to, actively infected with, or recovered from COVID-19 were included in the dataset.

A remark on this clone: It has no known antigen specificity. Base qualities are missing; no much larger clone stands one base away.

TCRbeta CDR3 regions were amplified from genomic DNA using the immunoSEQ Assay, a bias-controlled multiplex PCR. Per the source publication's procedure: Nucleated cell counts per sample were estimated from amplification of reference gene primers within the assay. Sequence reads were collapsed and filtered to measure the absolute abundance of every unique TCRbeta CDR3 rearrangement. For each sample, productive Simpson clonality was calculated by taking the square root of Simpson's diversity index across productive rearrangements. Held by TCRdb, this immuneACCESS table contains in-frame sequences only and omits some clones. Under half of the omission traces to an unresolved V gene where checked; the cause of the rest is unknown. The V and J calls and clone size were taken over from that table, and D and trimming were inferred from the DNA. The sample data list a few hundred thousand clones, and about 87% of these were observed just once. In total, the top ten clones hold 0.8% to 0.9% of the sample.

Results the study describes overall, beyond this receptor: Clinical and demographic metadata were provided uncurated, with the amount varying by source and participant.

At one collaborating source in Seattle, patients were enrolled during active infection and were followed longitudinally through the course of disease. Collaborating institutions collected whole blood in K2EDTA tubes following their own protocols. Collaborator samples were shipped for TCRbeta analysis as frozen whole blood, isolated PBMCs, or DNA extracted from either sample type. Reading the germline V gene (reference sequence) gives CDR1 MNHEY and CDR2 SMNVEV. Reading from cysteine to phenylalanine, the CDR3 counts 17 amino acids. Only the CDR3 DNA is retained, 51 bases long and in frame from the first base. V ends up 4 bases short and J 5 bases short, with an unmatched junction base count of 14.

Recombination connected TRBV27 to TRBJ1-2; 9 junctional bases match TRBD1. What was sequenced was peripheral blood. The TCR originated in a man younger than 30 with COVID-19, enrolled during active disease. CDR3 reads: CASSSTPPGQGRYGYTF. In nucleotide form, the sequence is TGTGCCAGCAGTTCCACCCCTCCGGGACAGGGCAGATATGGCTACACCTTC.